This T cell receptor (beta chain) was captured in a study of cytomegalovirus exposure and HLA in healthy donors. The V end lost 1 base, the J end lost 0 bases, and 7 bases lay between the germline ends. CDR3 length equals 15 residues. Germline V gene sequence: CDR1 SSHAT, CDR2 FNYEAQ (reference sequence). PCR primers comprised 60 Vbeta and 13 Jbeta primers. Here immunoSEQ multiplex PCR was the method, and the copy in TCRdb shows in-frame clones only, minus some. The repertoire holds some 110,000 clones, with over 70% as singletons. This sequence joins TRBV7-7 and TRBJ2-1, with D maybe TRBD2 (6 bases). This sequence originates from a woman between 45 and 60 years old in good health and CMV-seropositive. The sample comprised PBMCs. In DNA, the CDR3 is TGTGCCAGCAGCTTAGACGGGGGCTCCTACAATGAGCAGTTCTTC. Its protein is CASSLDGGSYNEQFF.